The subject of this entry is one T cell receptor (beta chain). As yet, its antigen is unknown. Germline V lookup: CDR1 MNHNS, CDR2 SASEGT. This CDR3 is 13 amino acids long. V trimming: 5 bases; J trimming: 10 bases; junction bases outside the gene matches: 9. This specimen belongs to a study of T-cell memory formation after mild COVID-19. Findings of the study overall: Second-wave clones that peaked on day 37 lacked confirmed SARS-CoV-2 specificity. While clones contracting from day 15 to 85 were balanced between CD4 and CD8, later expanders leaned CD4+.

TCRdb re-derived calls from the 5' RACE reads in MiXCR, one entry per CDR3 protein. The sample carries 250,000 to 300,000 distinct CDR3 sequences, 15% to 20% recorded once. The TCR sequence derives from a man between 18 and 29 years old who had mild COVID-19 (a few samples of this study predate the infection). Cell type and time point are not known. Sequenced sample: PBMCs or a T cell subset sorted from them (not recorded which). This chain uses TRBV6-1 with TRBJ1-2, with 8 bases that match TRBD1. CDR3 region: CASSTPGGNAYTF. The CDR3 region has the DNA TGTGCCAGCAGTACCCCAGGGGGCAACGCCTACACCTTC.